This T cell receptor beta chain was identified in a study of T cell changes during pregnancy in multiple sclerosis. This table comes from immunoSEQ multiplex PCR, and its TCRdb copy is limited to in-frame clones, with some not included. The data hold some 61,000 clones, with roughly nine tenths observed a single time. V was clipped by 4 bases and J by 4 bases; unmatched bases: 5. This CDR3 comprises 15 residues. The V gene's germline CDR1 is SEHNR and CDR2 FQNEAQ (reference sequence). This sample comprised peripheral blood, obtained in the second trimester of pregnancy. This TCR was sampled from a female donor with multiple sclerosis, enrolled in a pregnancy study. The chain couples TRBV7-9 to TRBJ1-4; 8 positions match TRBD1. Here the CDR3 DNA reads TGTGCCAGCAGCTGGGGACAGGAGTATAATGAAAAACTGTTTTTT. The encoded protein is CASSWGQEYNEKLFF. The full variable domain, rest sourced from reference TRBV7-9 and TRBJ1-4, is DTGVSQNPRHKITKRGQNVTFRCDPISEHNRLYWYRQTLGQGPEFLTYFQNEAQLEKSRLLSDRFSAERPKGSFSTLEIQRTEQGDSAMYLCASSWGQEYNEKLFFGSGTQLSVL.